One sample yielded the 10 T cell receptor beta chains listed below, sequenced in a study of OX40 agonist ivuxolimab in advanced cancers. Here immunoSEQ multiplex PCR was the method, and the copy in TCRdb shows in-frame clones only, minus some. This sample has roughly 19,000 clones, with around three quarters found just once. The sequenced sample was CD4+ or CD8+ T cells sorted from blood, obtained in a trial of the OX40 agonist ivuxolimab. The receptors originated from an adult with an advanced solid tumor such as melanoma, head and neck, liver or kidney cancer.

The DNA for the CDR3 is TGTGCCAGCAGTTACACGAAGGAGGGGGGGAAAAACATTCAGTACTTC. It is translated as CASSYTKEGGKNIQYF. This sequence joins TRBV6-5 and TRBJ2-4; D is possibly TRBD2 (7 bases). The CDR3 covers 16 residues. Germline CDR1 MNHEY, CDR2 SVGAGI. V was clipped by 2 bases and J by 4 bases, with 15 bases between them.

V gene TRBV6-6 combines with J gene TRBJ2-7; D not resolved. The CDR3 is 14 residues long. Trimming shortened V by 7 bases and J by 0 bases, and 13 bases separated the two germline ends. Germline lookup yields CDR1 MNHNY and CDR2 SVGAGI (reference sequence). CDR3 residues: CASTDPGISYEQYF. The CDR3 bases are TGTGCCAGCACCGACCCAGGTATCTCCTACGAGCAGTACTTC.

This clone was found once. The rearrangement joins TRBV11-2 to TRBJ2-7, with a tentative D call TRBD1 (6 bases). Germline-derived CDR1 and CDR2 are SGHAT and FQNNGV. This CDR3 spans 16 amino acids. V was cut by 0 bases and J by 1 base, with 13 bases left in between. CDR3 DNA sequence: TGTGCCAGCAGCTTAGATTGGAGACAGGCATCCTACGAGCAGTACTTC. This gives the protein CASSLDWRQASYEQYF.

This sequence joins TRBV6-6 and TRBJ2-7, with 8 bases aligning to TRBD2. Germline trimming cut 4 bases from V and 7 bases from J; bases unmatched to any gene: 9. The CDR3 is 14 residues long. CDR1 and CDR2 (germline): MNHNY, SVGAGI (reference sequence). This CDR3 is CASSFGGAEWEQYF. In DNA form, the CDR3 reads TGTGCCAGCAGTTTCGGGGGGGCAGAGTGGGAGCAGTACTTC.

This sequence joins TRBV7-3 and TRBJ2-2; perhaps TRBD2 as D (6 bases). The CDR3 sequence is 17 residues long. Per the germline V gene, CDR1 is SGHTA and CDR2 is FQGTGA. V was shortened by 4 bases and J by 3 bases, with 18 bases between the two germline ends. CDR3 sequence (DNA): TGTGCCAGCAGCTATCGGCCATTGGGCGGGGACACCGGGGAGCTGTTTTTT. Translation gives CASSYRPLGGDTGELFF.

Comment on this clone: The identical CDR3 is also encoded by other nucleotide sequences in the sample. The V gene is TRBV9, the J gene TRBJ2-2; 10 nucleotides line up with TRBD2. After removal of 0 bases from V and 3 bases from J, the junction contained 5 bases not matched to a gene. CDR1 SGDLS and CDR2 YYNGEE come from the germline V gene. The CDR3 sequence is 17 residues long. Written as DNA, the CDR3 is TGTGCCAGCAGCGTAGGGAGCGGGGGGGCTTACACCGGGGAGCTGTTTTTT. Translating it yields CASSVGSGGAYTGELFF.

J is TRBJ1-5 and V is TRBV4-1; a possible D gene is TRBD1 (6 bases). This CDR3 is built from 16 residues. The germline CDR1 and CDR2 sequences are MGHRA and YSYEKL. Trimming removed 4 bases at V and 4 bases at J, with 17 bases between. CDR3 region: CASSPGADRKNQPQHF. Here the CDR3 DNA reads TGCGCCAGCAGCCCGGGGGCGGACAGAAAGAATCAGCCCCAGCATTTT.

The CDR3 DNA reads as TGTGCCAGCAGCTTAGGTCCAGGGTTCTCCTACGAGCAGTACTTC. The encoded protein is CASSLGPGFSYEQYF. This chain uses TRBV7-6 with TRBJ2-5; TRBD1 is a possible D gene (5 bases). The J call may not be correct, given that the DNA end is closer to TRBJ2-7. The CDR3 consists of 15 residues. Germline CDR1 reads SGHVS; CDR2 reads FNYEAQ.

V is TRBV18 and J is TRBJ2-6; tentative D call: TRBD2 (5 bases). The ends were cut back, 0 bases at V and 1 base at J, with 13 bases in the middle. CDR1 is KGHSH and CDR2 is LQKENI in the germline V gene. This CDR3 has 18 residues. The CDR3 region is CASSPPIPSKSGANVLTF. CDR3 nucleotide sequence: TGTGCCAGCTCACCACCGATTCCTAGCAAGTCTGGGGCCAACGTCCTGACTTTC.

The V call is TRBV16, the J call TRBJ1-5, with no clear D. V lost 4 bases and J 7 bases, leaving 8 bases between the germline ends. This CDR3 has 12 amino acids. Germline V gives CDR1 KGHSY, CDR2 FQNENV. DNA for the CDR3: TGTGCCAGCAGCCCCCCGCTACAGCCCCAGCATTTT. Encoded protein: CASSPPLQPQHF.